Following are 13 T cell receptor beta chains from one sample sequenced in a study of T cells in tuberculosis. Only in-frame clones appear in the TCRdb table, and some are missing; sequencing was by immunoSEQ multiplex PCR. Of about 30,000 clones in the sample, roughly nine tenths are singletons; the top ten hold around 6.5%. Time point of the sample: new active TB diagnosis, blood taken before or within 7 days of starting treatment. The input for sequencing was PBMCs, taken at tuberculosis diagnosis. These receptors originate from an adult with tuberculosis.

The V call is TRBV30, the J call TRBJ1-1; D perhaps matches TRBD1 (6 bases). There are 14 residues in the CDR3. The V end was cut by 8 bases, the J end by 5 bases, with 21 bases between. Germline V gene sequence: CDR1 GTSNPN, CDR2 SVGIG (reference sequence). CDR3 nucleotide sequence: TGTGCCCGAACCCTTCCAGGGGTAGGTACTGAAGCTTTCTTT. Translating it yields CARTLPGVGTEAFF.

The chain combines TRBV27 with TRBJ2-7; tentative D call: TRBD2 (7 bases). The V end lost 8 bases, the J end lost 1 base, and 9 bases lay between the germline ends. CDR3 length: 12 residues. Germline assignment: CDR1 MNHEY and CDR2 SMNVEV (reference sequence). The CDR3 loop is CASGGASYEQYF. CDR3 nucleotide sequence: TGTGCCAGCGGGGGGGCGTCCTACGAGCAGTACTTC.

This clone was recorded once. The chain combines TRBV7-9 with TRBJ2-5; 7 bases align to TRBD1. CDR3 length: 16 residues. Trimming at V came to 1 base and at J to 7 bases, leaving 12 bases not matched to a gene. The germline V gene has CDR1 SEHNR and CDR2 FQNEAQ (reference sequence). CDR3 loop: CASSLVSPRGMGTQYF. The CDR3 DNA reads as TGTGCCAGCAGCTTAGTCTCTCCCAGGGGGATGGGGACCCAGTACTTC.

The gene calls are TRBV2 and TRBJ1-1; 8 bases fit TRBD1. The CDR3 is 10 residues long. V was clipped by 8 bases and J by 10 bases; unmatched bases: 3. Per germline, CDR1 SNHLY and CDR2 FYNNEI. Here the CDR3 DNA reads TGTGCCAGCGCACAGGGGGTAGCTTTCTTT. Encoded protein: CASAQGVAFF.

This clone was counted a few times. The chain recombines TRBV5-1 with TRBJ2-7; D may be TRBD1 (6 bases). The CDR3 contains 15 residues. Germline V gives CDR1 SGHRS, CDR2 YFSETQ. The V end was cut by 4 bases, the J end by 0 bases, with 14 bases between. CDR3 loop: CASSRGHAISYEQYF. The DNA of the CDR3 is TGCGCCAGCAGCCGGGGACACGCTATCTCCTACGAGCAGTACTTC.

The rearrangement links TRBV5-4 to TRBJ1-2; D call uncertain. Germline V gives CDR1 SGHNT, CDR2 YYREEE (reference sequence). The CDR3 totals 16 residues. Trimming took off 4 bases at V and 1 base at J, with 17 bases between the two ends. The DNA for the CDR3 is TGTGCCAGCAGCCGCCAGCTAGGATTGATTAACTATGGCTACACCTTC. It codes for CASSRQLGLINYGYTF.

The chain recombines TRBV25-1 with TRBJ2-6; no clear D. Germline CDR1 is MGHDK and CDR2 is SYGVNS. The CDR3 is 13 residues long. V gave up 1 base and J gave up 9 bases, with 7 bases separating them. The CDR3: CASSESPGNVLTF. The CDR3 bases are TGTGCCAGCAGTGAATCCCCCGGCAACGTCCTGACTTTC.

The chain carries TRBV4-3 and TRBJ1-2; unclear D gene. Trimming removed 0 bases at V and 1 base at J, with 9 bases between. Per germline, CDR1 LGHNA and CDR2 YSLEER. The CDR3 contains 15 residues. For the CDR3, the DNA is TGCGCCAGCAGCCAAGATCCGAGAGATAACTATGGCTACACCTTC. It encodes CASSQDPRDNYGYTF.

V gene TRBV18 combines with J gene TRBJ1-5; a possible D gene is TRBD1 (5 bases). V lost 2 bases, J lost 4 bases, and 12 bases lay in between. The CDR3 consists of 15 residues. Per germline, CDR1 KGHSH and CDR2 LQKENI. CDR3 nucleotides: TGTGCCAGCTCACCAGTAGCAGGGAGGAATCAGCCCCAGCATTTT. Amino acids: CASSPVAGRNQPQHF. Supplemented by reference TRBV18 and TRBJ1-5, the full variable domain reads NAGVMQNPRHLVRRRGQEARLRCSPMKGHSHVYWYRQLPEEGLKFMVYLQKENIIDESGMPKERFSAEFPKEGPSILRIQQVVRGDSAAYFCASSPVAGRNQPQHFGDGTRLSIL.

This chain connects TRBV19 to TRBJ2-7; the D gene is possibly TRBD1 (5 bases). From germline, CDR1 is LNHDA and CDR2 SQIVND (reference sequence). This CDR3 has 13 residues. V was cut by 6 bases and J by 6 bases, with 15 bases left in between. CDR3 residues: CASRAGYRGEQYF. Here the CDR3 DNA reads TGTGCCAGTAGGGCAGGGTATAGGGGCGAGCAGTACTTC.

This CDR3 is CASSHGGGRRESEQYF. The CDR3 DNA reads as TGCGCCAGCAGTCACGGCGGGGGCAGGCGGGAGAGCGAGCAGTACTTC. The chain combines TRBV5-1 with TRBJ2-7; D is possibly TRBD2 (7 bases). The CDR3 is 16 residues long. Trimming took off 5 bases at V and 6 bases at J, with 24 bases between the two ends. From germline, CDR1 is SGHRS and CDR2 YFSETQ. Full variable domain (outside the CDR3, taken from reference TRBV5-1 and TRBJ2-7): KAGVTQTPRYLIKTRGQQVTLSCSPISGHRSVSWYQQTPGQGLQFLFEYFSETQRNKGNFPGRFSGRQFSNSRSEMNVSTLELGDSALYLCASSHGGGRRESEQYFGPGTRLTVT.

The chain is built from TRBV30 and TRBJ2-7, with D maybe TRBD2 (7 bases). The V end lost 2 bases, the J end lost 8 bases, and 16 bases lay between the germline ends. Looked up from germline, CDR1 is GTSNPN and CDR2 is SVGIG (reference sequence). There are 13 residues in the CDR3. CDR3 in DNA: TGTGCCTGGAGTCCCGGAGGGGGGGCCAAGCAGTACTTC. It codes for CAWSPGGGAKQYF.

The chain has TRBV18 and TRBJ2-5; 10 bases match TRBD1. Germline assignment: CDR1 KGHSH and CDR2 LQKENI. With V trimmed by 2 bases and J by 5 bases, 5 bases remained unmatched. CDR3 length: 15 residues. CDR3 amino acids: CASSPSTGGTETQYF. The CDR3 nucleotides are TGTGCCAGCTCACCATCGACAGGGGGCACGGAGACCCAGTACTTC.